This T cell receptor beta chain is drawn from a study of blood T cells in healthy people across ages. Study at large: Capturing about one barcoded beta molecule per two T cells was achieved by template switching. Study-level points and caveats: Bulk PBMC profiling left naive and antigen-experienced comparisons inconclusive. Older age coincided with a roughly linear decline in TCR beta diversity per million T cells.

The authors ran a second PCR of about 7 to 11 cycles using a sample-barcoded 5' primer and a J-beta primer mix. Every sample gave at least 2.5 million paired-end reads containing CDR3. TCRdb reprocessed the 5' RACE reads via MiXCR and lists one record per CDR3 protein. The sample has fewer than 800,000 distinct CDR3 sequences; roughly 20% are singletons. CDR1 is SGHRS, CDR2 YFSETQ, per germline. This CDR3 is 18 amino acids long. This clonotype was seen a handful of times. Its target is not known. Sequence at one end of the junction differs from germline and may be a read error. The origin of this receptor is a man in his 70s in good health. Sequencing was performed on blood. The rearrangement links TRBV5-1 to TRBJ2-1, with 10 bases that match TRBD2. CDR3 nucleotides: TGCGCCAGCAGCTTCGGGGGAGCAGCGGGAGGGTTCGCCAATGAGCAGCTCTTC. Its protein product is CASSFGGAAGGFANEQLF.